What follows describes a single T cell receptor (beta chain). Its specificity is not known. At one of its ends the junction is not consistent with the germline gene, which may arise from a read error. In the PCR, 60 Vbeta and 13 Jbeta primers were used. Clones were sequenced by immunoSEQ multiplex PCR, and TCRdb holds only the in-frame ones, with some missing. Found here are about 62,000 clones, about 69% of them singletons; the top ten hold roughly 5.3%. This entry is derived from a study of cytomegalovirus exposure and HLA in healthy donors. Whole-study results and caveats: Three chains linked to CMV were shown in vitro to be specific for CMV antigens.

This CDR3 spans 13 amino acids. The germline CDR1 and CDR2 sequences are SGHNT and YENEEA. This sequence joins TRBV11-3 and TRBJ2-5, with D possibly being TRBD2 (5 bases). The TCR sequence derives from a woman between 25 and 40 years old in good health and CMV-seronegative. The specimen was PBMCs. CDR3 region: CAGSSDSQETQYF. Written as DNA, the CDR3 is TGTGCCGGCAGCTCGGACTCACAAGAGACCCAGTACTTC.